This T cell receptor (beta chain) was documented in a study of T cell clonality in common variable immunodeficiency. This clone was recorded many times. Its antigen is not identified. The read ends 3 residues early relative to the CDR3; the germline J gene fills the gap. Donors gave roughly 5 to 8 ml heparinized peripheral whole blood. With V trimmed by 3 bases and J by 0 bases, 6 bases remained unmatched. This CDR3 has 18 residues. The germline V gene encodes CDR1 LNHNV and CDR2 YYDKDF (reference sequence). Clones were read by immunoSEQ multiplex PCR, and TCRdb kept only the in-frame ones, dropping some. The sample shows roughly 60,000 clones, no singletons; the ten largest hold approximately 1.7%. Study-wide results and caveats: TCRbeta clonality was increased in CVID versus healthy controls. Repertoire-complication correlations in CVID were limited by patient heterogeneity.

Sequencing input: peripheral blood mononuclear cells. This chain connects TRBV15 to TRBJ2-1; TRBD1 aligns across 12 bases. This receptor was obtained from a person between 18 and 70 years old in good health. The DNA read from the CDR3 is TGTGCCACCAGCAGCGGGGGACAGGGGGCCAGCTCCTACAATGAG. Translating it yields CATSSGGQGASSYNE. The full CDR3 reads CATSSGGQGASSYNEQFF.